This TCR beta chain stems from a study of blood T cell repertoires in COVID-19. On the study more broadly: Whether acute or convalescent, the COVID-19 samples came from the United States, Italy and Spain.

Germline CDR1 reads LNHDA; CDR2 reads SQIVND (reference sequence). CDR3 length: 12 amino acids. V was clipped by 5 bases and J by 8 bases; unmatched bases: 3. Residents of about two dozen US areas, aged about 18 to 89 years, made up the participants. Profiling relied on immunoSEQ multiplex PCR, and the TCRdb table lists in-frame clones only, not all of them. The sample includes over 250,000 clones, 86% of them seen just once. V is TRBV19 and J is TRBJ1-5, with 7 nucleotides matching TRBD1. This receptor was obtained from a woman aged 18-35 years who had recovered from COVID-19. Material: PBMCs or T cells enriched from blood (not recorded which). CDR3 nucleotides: TGTGCCAGTAGTGCGCAGGGGGAGCCCCAGCATTTT. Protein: CASSAQGEPQHF. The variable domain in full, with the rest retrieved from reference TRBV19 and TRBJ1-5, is DGGITQSPKYLFRKEGQNVTLSCEQNLNHDAMYWYRQDPGQGLRLIYYSQIVNDFQKGDIAEGYSVSREKKESFPLTVTSAQKNPTAFYLCASSAQGEPQHFGDGTRLSIL.